This T cell receptor beta chain comes out of a study of T cells in Graves' hyperthyroidism and ophthalmopathy (dated by TCRdb to about 2019). With respect to the entire study: Peripheral blood was sampled at the time of initial diagnosis, prior to any treatment. To identify distinguishing TCR V-J signatures, a discovery cohort of around 100 patients was used, comprising fewer than 45 with Graves' ophthalmopathy and 57 with stable Graves' hyperthyroidism. An independent validation cohort of fewer than 20 hyperthyroidism patients and approximately 17 patients who later progressed to ophthalmopathy tested prospective prediction of ophthalmopathy. The 90 to 100 discovery patients were randomly split 7:3 into training and test sets. Thyroid tissue and blood T-cell repertoires from six Graves' hyperthyroidism patients were also compared in the study. Once sampling was done, hyperthyroidism patients were given methimazole at a starting dose of 30 mg daily, whereas ophthalmopathy patients were given high-dose intravenous methylprednisolone. The paper describes TCR Vbeta CDR3 sequencing of around 140 peripheral blood samples, made up of 43 ophthalmopathy patients, approximately 73 hyperthyroidism patients and 17 progressor patients.

A patient counted as having stable Graves' hyperthyroidism if no progression to ophthalmopathy occurred over 18 months of follow-up. The hyperthyroidism patients were between 18 and 65 years old and newly diagnosed, with a disease duration of less than 2 months. Any patient with an uncontrolled infection, another autoimmune disease, pregnancy or lactation was excluded. Clinical symptoms, serum thyroxine and TRAb, thyroid ultrasound, and orbital computed tomography formed the basis for the diagnoses. Ficoll-Paque density gradient centrifugation was used to isolate PBMCs from 9.5 to 10 ml of fresh peripheral blood. Trizol reagent was used to extract total RNA, and RNA quality was then checked on an Agilent 2100 Bioanalyzer. V is cut by 2 bases and J by 4 bases, and the space between the germline ends is 8 bases. The CDR3, from cysteine to phenylalanine, totals 13 residues. Only the CDR3 portion is preserved as DNA: 39 bases, with reading frame beginning at the first base. Looking up the germline V gene yields CDR1 ENHRY and CDR2 SYGVKD.

The table lists this clonotype with many counts. Its antigen target is currently unknown. No base qualities exist here, and no much larger clone lies one base off it. The TCR beta CDR3 regions were amplified from the RNA transcripts. A first-round RT-PCR of the TCR CDR3 used the HTBI primer set with the Qiagen OneStep RT-PCR kit. The libraries were constructed in a second round of multiplex PCR and then size-selected and purified. Libraries were sequenced paired-end with 100 bp reads on an Illumina HiSeq2000. Under the source paper's analysis protocol: SOAPnuke was used to process the raw data, removing reads that contained adapters or uncalled bases, had a mean Phred below 15, or lacked an exact match to the constant primer or identifier. COPE v1.2.5 was used to merge high-quality paired reads, and clonotypes were defined as unique nucleotide sequences. MiTCR v1.1 was used to align clonotypes to the IMGT TRBV, TRBD and TRBJ reference segments. The analysis included only V-J combinations with a frequency above 0.0001, which together covered 98% to 99.2% of the repertoires. The TCS score was defined as F50 (clonal expansion) divided by E x V (chaos), with BLOSUM62-based TCRdist calculated between CDR3 peptides within each V-J. Welch's t-statistics and random forest reduced fewer than 600 V-J features to 10 to 15, which were used in a naive Bayes classifier (R e1071). The public reads were reprocessed in TCRdb via fastp at Q25 and MiXCR, keeping in-frame beta chains. Rows matching on CDR3 protein sequence are summarized as one entry with the most common DNA and genes. The V and J calls were determined by TCRdb, not by the authors. Here the sample has 540,000 or so distinct CDR3 sequences; 15% to 18% occur a single time. Jointly, the top ten make up around 6.6% of the sample.

Here is what the overall study found, with its caveats: No statistical method was used to set the sample size in advance, and investigators knew the group allocation. In cross-validation, a model built on a 13 V-J signature told ophthalmopathy apart from stable hyperthyroidism with under 90% sensitivity and around 84% specificity, and in testing the same model reached 80%/75%. In validation, progression to ophthalmopathy was predicted by the model with 70% to 71% sensitivity and under 85% specificity, a median of around 6.5 months before onset. Most expanded thyroid clonotypes (frequency above 0.001) were also detected in blood, suggesting blood repertoires may reflect thyroid immune responses.

The TCR sequence derives from a woman aged 25 to 39 with Graves' hyperthyroidism. The sample taken for sequencing was blood. This receptor chain uses TRBV10-3 and TRBJ1-2; a tentative D call is TRBD1 (5 bases match). The DNA reads TGTGCCATCAGTGAGCAGGGCAGCTATGGCTACACCTTC. It codes for CAISEQGSYGYTF.